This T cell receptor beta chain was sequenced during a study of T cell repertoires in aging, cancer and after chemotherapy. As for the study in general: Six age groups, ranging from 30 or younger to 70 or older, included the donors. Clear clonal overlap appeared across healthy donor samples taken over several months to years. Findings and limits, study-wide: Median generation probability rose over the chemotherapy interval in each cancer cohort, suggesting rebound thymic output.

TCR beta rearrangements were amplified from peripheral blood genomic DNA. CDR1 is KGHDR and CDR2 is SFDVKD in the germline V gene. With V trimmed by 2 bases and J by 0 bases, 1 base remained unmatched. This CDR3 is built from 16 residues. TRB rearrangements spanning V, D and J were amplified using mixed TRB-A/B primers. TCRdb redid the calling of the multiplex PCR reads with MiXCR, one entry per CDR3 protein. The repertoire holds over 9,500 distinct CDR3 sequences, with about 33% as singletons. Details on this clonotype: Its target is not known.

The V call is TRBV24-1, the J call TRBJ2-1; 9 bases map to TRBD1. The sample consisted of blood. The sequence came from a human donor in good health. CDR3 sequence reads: CATSDWDRDSYNEQFF. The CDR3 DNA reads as TGTGCCACCAGTGATTGGGACAGGGACTCCTACAATGAGCAGTTCTTC.